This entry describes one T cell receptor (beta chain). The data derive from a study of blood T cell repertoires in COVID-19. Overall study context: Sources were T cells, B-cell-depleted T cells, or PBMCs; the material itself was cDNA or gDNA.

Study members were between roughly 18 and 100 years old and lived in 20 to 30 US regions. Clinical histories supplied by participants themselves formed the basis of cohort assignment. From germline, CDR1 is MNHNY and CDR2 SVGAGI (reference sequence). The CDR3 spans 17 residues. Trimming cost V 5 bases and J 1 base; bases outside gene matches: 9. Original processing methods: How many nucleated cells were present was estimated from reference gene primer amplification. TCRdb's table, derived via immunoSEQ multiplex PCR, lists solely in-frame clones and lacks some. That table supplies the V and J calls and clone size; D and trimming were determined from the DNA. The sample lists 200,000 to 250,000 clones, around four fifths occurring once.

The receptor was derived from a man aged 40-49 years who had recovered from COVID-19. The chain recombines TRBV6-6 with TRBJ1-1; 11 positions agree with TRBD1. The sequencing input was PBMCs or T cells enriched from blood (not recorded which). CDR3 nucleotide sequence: TGTGCCAGCAGTCCAATAACCGGGACAGGGGGGAACACTGAAGCTTTCTTT. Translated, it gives CASSPITGTGGNTEAFF.